These T cell receptor beta chains were read from a single sample in a study of cytomegalovirus exposure and HLA in healthy donors. Method: immunoSEQ multiplex PCR; TCRdb's copy keeps in-frame clones and lacks some. The table lists over 250,000 clones, under 80% of them singletons, with 2% to 2.5% in the top ten. Input material: PBMCs. Receptors were obtained from a female donor in good health and CMV-seronegative. CDR3s include the opening cysteine and the closing phenylalanine or tryptophan. A D gene is named only where the DNA matches it firmly. Clone size, where shown, is once, few, many, or a class for clones that have expanded.

TRBD1	few	TRBV28	TRBJ2-7	CASSPPGQGRYEQYF	TGTGCCAGCAGCCCACCGGGACAGGGTAGGTACGAGCAGTACTTC
NA	NA	TRBV2	TRBJ2-2	CASSRTGTPNTGELFF	TGTGCCAGCAGTCGAACCGGGACACCGAACACCGGGGAGCTGTTTTTT
TRBD2	NA	TRBV27	TRBJ2-1	CASSLGTSGYNEQFF	TGTGCCAGCAGTCTCGGGACTAGCGGTTACAATGAGCAGTTCTTC
NA	NA	TRBV5-1	TRBJ2-7	CASRSLGLNSYEQYF	TGCGCCAGCAGGTCTTTGGGACTTAACTCCTACGAGCAGTACTTC
TRBD2	NA	TRBV10-2	TRBJ2-2	CASSTGTTTNTGELFF	TGCGCCAGCAGCACCGGGACTACTACGAACACCGGGGAGCTGTTTTTT
TRBD1	NA	TRBV5-1	TRBJ1-2	CASSSLKTQGGRVNYGYTF	TGCGCCAGCAGCTCTTTAAAGACGCAGGGGGGCAGAGTTAACTATGGCTACACCTTC
TRBD1	NA	TRBV4-1	TRBJ1-3	CASSQVRQGASGNTIYF	TGCGCCAGCAGCCAAGTTAGACAGGGAGCCTCTGGAAACACCATATATTTT
NA	NA	TRBV30	TRBJ1-1	CASLGTKGIEAFF	TGTGCCTCCTTAGGGACAAAAGGGATTGAAGCTTTCTTT
TRBD1	few	TRBV7-9	TRBJ2-7	CSSSPGGREQYF	TGTTCCAGCAGCCCAGGGGGCCGCGAGCAGTACTTC
NA	NA	TRBV25-1	TRBJ2-1	CASSDQQGLSSYNEQFF	TGTGCCAGCAGTGACCAACAGGGTCTGAGCTCCTACAATGAGCAGTTCTTC
NA	NA	TRBV28	TRBJ2-6	CASSRGNSGANVLTF	TGTGCCAGCAGTCGGGGGAACTCTGGGGCCAACGTCCTGACTTTC
NA	NA	TRBV6-1	TRBJ2-5	CASSELGAAETQYF	TGTGCCAGCAGTGAACTGGGGGCGGCGGAGACCCAGTACTTC
TRBD1	NA	TRBV5-1	TRBJ2-5	CASRAGTGSWETQYF	TGCGCCAGCAGAGCCGGGACAGGGAGTTGGGAGACCCAGTACTTC
NA	NA	TRBV2	TRBJ1-1	CASLPTENTEAFF	TGTGCCAGCTTGCCCACAGAGAACACTGAAGCTTTCTTT
NA	NA	TRBV2	TRBJ2-7	CASSVPTSSYEQYF	TGTGCCAGCAGCGTCCCCACTAGTTCCTACGAGCAGTACTTC
TRBD1	NA	TRBV4-1	TRBJ2-3	CASSVKWGRDRSTDTQYF	TGCGCCAGCAGCGTAAAGTGGGGCCGGGACAGAAGCACAGATACGCAGTATTTT
NA	few	TRBV7-9	TRBJ2-1	CASSFPNEQFF	TGTGCCAGCAGCTTCCCGAATGAGCAGTTCTTC
TRBD1	once	TRBV9	TRBJ1-1	CASKVCKGTGNTEAFF	TGTGCCAGCAAAGTATGTAAGGGGACAGGGAACACTGAAGCTTTCTTT
TRBD2	NA	TRBV5-4	TRBJ2-1	CASSRPGLAGGPSSYNEQFF	TGTGCCAGCAGCCGACCGGGACTAGCGGGAGGGCCGTCTTCCTACAATGAGCAGTTCTTC
NA	NA	TRBV19	TRBJ1-2	CASSIEASYGYTF	TGTGCCAGTAGTATAGAGGCCAGCTATGGCTACACCTTC
TRBD1	NA	TRBV4-2	TRBJ2-7	CASSPGQGRSRGAPYEQYF	TGTGCCAGCAGCCCTGGACAGGGACGGTCGAGGGGAGCGCCCTACGAGCAGTACTTC
NA	few	TRBV5-1	TRBJ2-2	CASSLGGNAGELFF	TGCGCCAGCAGCTTGGGGGGCAACGCCGGGGAGCTGTTTTTT
TRBD1	few	TRBV7-2	TRBJ2-1	CASSLAGWDRGLNEQFF	TGTGCCAGCAGCTTAGCGGGGTGGGACAGGGGCTTGAATGAGCAGTTCTTC
NA	NA	TRBV5-1	TRBJ2-7	CASSSGQGGYEQYF	TGCGCCAGCAGTTCCGGTCAGGGGGGCTACGAGCAGTACTTC
TRBD2	NA	TRBV30	TRBJ2-7	CALSGKGSSYEQYF	TGTGCCCTAAGCGGGAAAGGGAGCTCCTACGAGCAGTACTTC
NA	NA	TRBV2	TRBJ1-2	CASRNWANPSLLF	TGTGCCAGCAGGAATTGGGCTAACCCGTCCCTCCTCTTC
TRBD2	NA	TRBV7-9	TRBJ2-3	CASSPPRGGSTDTQYF	TGTGCCAGCAGCCCCCCCCGGGGGGGGAGCACAGATACGCAGTATTTT
NA	once	TRBV6-6	TRBJ1-1	CASRGNTEAFF	TGTGCCAGTAGGGGGAACACTGAAGCTTTCTTT
TRBD2	NA	TRBV7-9	TRBJ2-7	CSSSSTSGRSFEQYF	TGTTCCAGCAGCTCGACTAGCGGGAGGTCGTTTGAGCAGTACTTC
NA	NA	TRBV2	TRBJ2-2	CASTKLARNTGELFF	TGTGCCAGCACTAAATTAGCCAGGAACACCGGGGAGCTGTTTTTT
NA	NA	TRBV5-1	TRBJ2-5	CASSLAGGKEETQYF	TGCGCCAGCAGCTTGGCCGGAGGGAAGGAAGAGACCCAGTACTTC
TRBD2	NA	TRBV6-5	TRBJ2-7	CASSKGLAGPYEQYF	TGTGCCAGCAGTAAGGGACTAGCGGGACCGTACGAGCAGTACTTC
TRBD2	NA	TRBV7-3	TRBJ2-5	CASSLNGGETQYF	TGTGCCAGCAGCTTAAACGGGGGGGAGACCCAGTACTTC
TRBD2	NA	TRBV5-6	TRBJ2-5	CASSWGLAGGGGETQYF	TGTGCCAGCAGCTGGGGACTAGCGGGAGGAGGGGGAGAGACCCAGTACTTC
NA	once	TRBV18	TRBJ1-5	CASSPGLYQPQHF	TGTGCCAGCTCACCAGGGCTTTATCAGCCCCAGCATTTT
TRBD2	few	TRBV27	TRBJ2-7	CATGTSGPYEQYF	TGTGCCACCGGGACTAGCGGACCCTACGAGCAGTACTTC
NA	NA	TRBV27	TRBJ1-1	CASSFRHSGNGGAFF	TGTGCCAGCAGTTTTCGTCACTCAGGGAACGGCGGAGCTTTCTTT
NA	NA	TRBV5-1	TRBJ1-2	CASSSPTVLGYTF	TGCGCCAGCAGCTCACCGACTGTGTTGGGCTACACCTTC
TRBD2	NA	TRBV11-2	TRBJ2-7	CASSPYPRTSGYEQYF	TGTGCCAGCAGCCCCTACCCCCGGACTAGCGGCTACGAGCAGTACTTC
TRBD1	NA	TRBV7-8	TRBJ1-2	CASSLRQGIYGGYTF	TGTGCCAGCAGCTTAAGACAGGGGATATATGGCGGCTACACCTTC
TRBD1	NA	TRBV7-3	TRBJ2-2	CASSLRGQNTGELFF	TGTGCCAGCAGCCTCAGGGGGCAAAACACCGGGGAGCTGTTTTTT
NA	NA	TRBV5-1	TRBJ2-1	CASSPGAPNNEQFF	TGCGCCAGCAGCCCAGGGGCACCGAACAATGAGCAGTTCTTC
NA	NA	TRBV27	TRBJ1-1	CASGIGGGNTEAFF	TGTGCCAGCGGAATCGGAGGTGGGAACACTGAAGCTTTCTTT
NA	NA	TRBV29-1	TRBJ2-2	CSVDGGLHTGELFF	TGCAGCGTTGATGGCGGGTTACACACCGGGGAGCTGTTTTTT
NA	NA	TRBV6-5	TRBJ2-1	CASSYSLGYEQFF	TGTGCCAGCAGTTACTCTCTAGGCTATGAGCAGTTCTTC
NA	NA	TRBV13	TRBJ2-1	CASSATTARHEQFF	TGTGCCAGCAGCGCCACTACGGCTAGACATGAGCAGTTCTTC
NA	NA	TRBV11-3	TRBJ1-2	CASSGDTWVGGYTF	TGTGCCAGCAGCGGCGACACTTGGGTCGGCGGCTACACCTTC
TRBD2	few	TRBV14	TRBJ2-1	CASSQATSGRWNEQFF	TGTGCCAGCAGCCAAGCGACTAGCGGGAGGTGGAATGAGCAGTTCTTC
NA	NA	TRBV5-1	TRBJ2-2	CASSLAGGQYTGELFF	TGCGCCAGCAGCTTGGCCGGGGGACAGTACACCGGGGAGCTGTTTTTT
NA	once	TRBV7-2	TRBJ2-2	CASSQTNGELFF	TGTGCCAGCAGCCAAACAAATGGGGAGCTGTTTTTT
TRBD2	few	TRBV5-1	TRBJ2-7	CASSGLADYYEQYF	TGCGCCAGCAGCGGTCTAGCGGATTACTACGAGCAGTACTTC
TRBD2	NA	TRBV6-1	TRBJ2-7	CASREPGLVSYEQYF	TGTGCCAGCAGGGAACCTGGACTAGTATCCTACGAGCAGTACTTC
NA	NA	TRBV6-4	TRBJ2-5	CASSDNAETQYF	TGTGCCAGCAGCGATAATGCGGAGACCCAGTACTTC
NA	NA	TRBV2	TRBJ2-2	CASSRQEIGELFF	TGTGCCAGCTCGCGACAGGAGATCGGGGAGCTGTTTTTT
NA	NA	TRBV16	TRBJ1-2	CASSQSDYGYTF	TGTGCCAGCAGCCAGTCGGACTATGGCTACACCTTC
TRBD2	NA	TRBV6-4	TRBJ2-1	CASRPTGTSGSYEQFF	TGTGCCAGCAGACCAACCGGGACTAGCGGGAGCTATGAGCAGTTCTTC
TRBD2	NA	TRBV7-2	TRBJ2-1	CASSFRPSGSGYNEQFF	TGTGCCAGCAGCTTTAGGCCTAGCGGGAGTGGGTACAATGAGCAGTTCTTC
TRBD2	NA	TRBV4-1	TRBJ2-3	CASSRREGQATDTQYF	TGCGCCAGCAGCCGTCGGGAGGGCCAAGCGACAGATACGCAGTATTTT
TRBD1	NA	TRBV6-5	TRBJ1-1	CASRDRNTEAFF	TGTGCCAGCCGGGACAGGAACACTGAAGCTTTCTTT